The 24 T cell receptor beta chains reported below all come from one sample, sequenced in a study of healthy donors' naive CD4 and CD8 T cells. Starting from about 0.45 ug of total RNA, TCR libraries were made with linear amplification. One entry per CDR3 protein results from TCRdb running MiXCR on the reads. Here the sample spans some 190,000 distinct CDR3 sequences, about four fifths being singletons. The sample was naive CD4+ and CD8+ T cells sorted from blood, pooled from several donors. The receptor source for this set is a pool of human donors in good health; the sample pools cells from several healthy donors.

V usage is TRBV15 and J usage is TRBJ2-1; D remains ambiguous. Trimming took off 0 bases at V and 14 bases at J, with 17 bases between the two ends. Germline V gene sequence: CDR1 LNHNV, CDR2 YYDKDF (reference sequence). The CDR3 has 14 amino acids. The CDR3 sequence: CATSRDRLGGEEFF. The CDR3 region has the DNA TGTGCCACCAGCAGAGATCGGTTGGGTGGAGAGGAGTTCTTC.

The rearrangement links TRBV6-6 to TRBJ2-5, with D tentatively TRBD2 (5 bases). Trimming shortened V by 2 bases and J by 4 bases, and 8 bases separated the two germline ends. CDR3 length equals 13 residues. Germline lookup yields CDR1 MNHNY and CDR2 SVGAGI (reference sequence). Written as DNA, the CDR3 is TGTGCCAGCAGTTACCCCCGGGGAGAGACCCAGTACTTC. This codes for CASSYPRGETQYF.

V and J are TRBV29-1 and TRBJ2-1, with D perhaps matching TRBD1 (6 bases). The CDR3 has 16 residues. Germline CDR1 is SQVTM and CDR2 is ANQGSEA. V was pared by 3 bases and J by 4 bases, with 19 bases between. The CDR3 is CSVEGTHVQRYNEQFF. In nucleotides, the CDR3 is TGCAGCGTTGAGGGGACACACGTGCAAAGATACAATGAGCAGTTCTTC.

V is TRBV6-2 or TRBV6-3 and J is TRBJ2-3; D might be TRBD2 (5 bases). Deletions cut 5 bases from V and 6 bases from J, with 15 bases between. CDR1 is MNHEY, CDR2 SVGEGT, per germline. The CDR3 totals 14 residues. The CDR3 nucleotides read TGTGCCAGCAGTCCCGGGATACCCGGGGATACGCAGTATTTT. It encodes CASSPGIPGDTQYF.

J is TRBJ1-1 and V is TRBV29-1; 7 nucleotides match TRBD1. The germline CDR1 and CDR2 sequences are SQVTM and ANQGSEA. The V gene end was trimmed by 4 bases and the J gene end by 5 bases; junction bases not matched to a gene: 10. The CDR3 consists of 14 residues. The CDR3 reads CSVGPGQGVTEAFF. The CDR3 DNA reads as TGCAGCGTTGGACCCGGGCAGGGGGTTACTGAAGCTTTCTTT.

The chain combines TRBV10-3 with TRBJ2-7, with 9 bases that match TRBD1. The germline V gene encodes CDR1 ENHRY and CDR2 SYGVKD. Losses at the gene ends were 8 bases for V and 2 bases for J; bases not matched to a gene: 1. The CDR3 extends over 12 amino acids. CDR3 nucleotides: TGTGCCATCGGACAGGGGACCTACGAGCAGTACTTC. Translating it yields CAIGQGTYEQYF.

The chain couples TRBV29-1 to TRBJ1-2; 8 nucleotides agree with TRBD1. The CDR3 consists of 14 residues. V was clipped by 6 bases and J by 2 bases; unmatched bases: 8. Germline V lookup: CDR1 SQVTM, CDR2 ANQGSEA. The CDR3 protein is CSVPDREGNYGYTF. The CDR3 region has the DNA TGCAGCGTCCCGGACAGGGAGGGAAACTATGGCTACACCTTC.

The chain has TRBV7-6 and TRBJ1-2, with D possibly TRBD1 on 5 matching bases. CDR1 and CDR2 from the germline V gene are SGHVS and FNYEAQ. Trimming took 3 bases from V and 0 from J, leaving 14 bases between them. This CDR3 region has 16 residues. CDR3 in amino acids: CASSFVQGAANYGYTF. Here the CDR3 DNA reads TGTGCCAGCAGCTTTGTTCAGGGAGCAGCTAACTATGGCTACACCTTC.

The chain employs TRBV19 and TRBJ1-4; the D gene is possibly TRBD1 (5 bases). The CDR3 is made up of 15 amino acids. Germline V CDR1 and CDR2: LNHDA, SQIVND (reference sequence). The V and J ends lost 3 bases and 8 bases respectively, with 16 bases between them. CDR3 nucleotide sequence: TGTGCCAGTAGTATCGGGACCGTCGTACGGGAAAAACTGTTTTTT. It codes for CASSIGTVVREKLFF.

This clonotype was seen once. V and J are TRBV18 and TRBJ1-1; 9 bases align to TRBD1. The CDR3 contains 18 residues. Unmatched junction bases numbered 12, after V lost 4 bases and J lost 0 bases. Looked up from germline, CDR1 is KGHSH and CDR2 is LQKENI. The CDR3 DNA sequence: TGTGCCAGCTCACGAGAAGGGGACAGGGAAAGTCTGAACACTGAAGCTTTCTTT. Amino acids: CASSREGDRESLNTEAFF.

The rearrangement links TRBV19 to TRBJ1-5; TRBD1 agrees at 7 bases. The CDR3 length is 16 residues. Trimming removed 4 bases from V and 0 bases from J; junction bases left unmatched: 6. Germline V CDR1 and CDR2: LNHDA, SQIVND (reference sequence). CDR3 loop: CASSRGQVLSNQPQHF. In DNA, the CDR3 is TGTGCCAGTAGTAGAGGACAGGTTCTTAGCAATCAGCCCCAGCATTTT. Complete variable domain (other parts from reference TRBV19 and TRBJ1-5): DGGITQSPKYLFRKEGQNVTLSCEQNLNHDAMYWYRQDPGQGLRLIYYSQIVNDFQKGDIAEGYSVSREKKESFPLTVTSAQKNPTAFYLCASSRGQVLSNQPQHFGDGTRLSIL.

This chain joins TRBV29-1 and TRBJ2-6; weak D call: TRBD2 (5 bases). The CDR3 is 14 amino acids. Germline CDR1 is SQVTM and CDR2 is ANQGSEA. Trimming shortened V by 5 bases and J by 2 bases, and 10 bases separated the two germline ends. This CDR3 reads CSVPREPGANVLTF. In nucleotides, the CDR3 is TGCAGCGTTCCGAGGGAGCCTGGGGCCAACGTCCTGACTTTC. Filled out from reference TRBV29-1 and TRBJ2-6, the complete variable domain reads SAVISQKPSRDICQRGTSLTIQCQVDSQVTMMFWYRQQPGQSLTLIATANQGSEATYESGFVIDKFPISRPNLTFSTLTVSNMSPEDSSIYLCSVPREPGANVLTFGAGSRLTVL.

The J gene is TRBJ2-7, the V gene TRBV28; TRBD1 is a possible D gene (5 bases). CDR1 and CDR2 (germline): MDHEN, SYDVKM. V lost 3 bases, J lost 1 base, and 16 bases lay in between. There are 16 residues in the CDR3. The CDR3 sequence: CASSFPIKGDSYEQYF. For the CDR3, the DNA is TGTGCCAGCAGTTTCCCGATCAAAGGGGATTCCTACGAGCAGTACTTC.

The chain carries TRBV5-1 and TRBJ1-3; unclear D gene. Trimming pared 4 bases from V and 4 bases from J, leaving 15 bases between. CDR1 SGHRS and CDR2 YFSETQ come from the germline V gene. The CDR3 length is 15 residues. As DNA, the CDR3 is TGCGCCAGCAGCGCCGGACTTACATCGGGAAACACCATATATTTT. Translated, it gives CASSAGLTSGNTIYF.

This clonotype was seen once. The chain employs TRBV29-1 and TRBJ2-1; TRBD2 aligns across 9 bases. Germline V gene sequence: CDR1 SQVTM, CDR2 ANQGSEA. The CDR3 consists of 14 residues. The V and J ends lost 4 bases and 8 bases, in that order; junction bases with no gene match: 9. CDR3 in DNA: TGCAGCGTTGGGGGGACTAGCCACCTGCATGAGCAGTTCTTC. It specifies CSVGGTSHLHEQFF.

The chain is built from TRBV20-1 and TRBJ1-1, with 8 bases that match TRBD1. The CDR3 is 17 amino acids. From germline, CDR1 is DFQATT and CDR2 SNEGSKA (reference sequence). V was pared by 1 base and J by 0 bases, with 10 bases of the junction left unmatched. This chain's CDR3 is CSARVGDRRRVNTEAFF. The CDR3, as DNA: TGCAGTGCTAGAGTTGGGGACAGGCGCCGGGTGAACACTGAAGCTTTCTTT.

V gene TRBV27 combines with J gene TRBJ2-7, with TRBD2 identical over 8 bases. J was trimmed by 3 bases and V by 4 bases; bases with no gene match: 5. The CDR3 runs 14 residues. Germline CDR1 reads MNHEY; CDR2 reads SMNVEV (reference sequence). CDR3 in amino acids: CASSSAGEGYEQYF. CDR3 DNA: TGTGCCAGCAGTTCAGCGGGAGAGGGCTACGAGCAGTACTTC.

This chain links TRBV27 with TRBJ2-7; TRBD1 aligns across 10 bases. The germline CDR1 and CDR2 sequences are MNHEY and SMNVEV (reference sequence). The ends lost 2 bases at V and 7 bases at J; junction bases unmatched: 5. This CDR3 region has 14 residues. The CDR3 sequence is CASSLGTGDGEQYF. The DNA for the CDR3 is TGTGCCAGCAGTTTAGGGACAGGGGATGGGGAGCAGTACTTC.

The V gene is TRBV29-1, the J gene TRBJ2-3; possibly TRBD1 for D (5 bases). The CDR3 length is 13 residues. In germline, CDR1 is SQVTM, CDR2 ANQGSEA. The CDR3 bases are TGCGCGCAGGGCACAACTAACACAGATACGCAGTATTTT. This sequence encodes CAQGTTNTDTQYF.

The chain is built from TRBV29-1 and TRBJ1-2; 9 bases match TRBD1. The V and J ends lost 1 base and 2 bases, in that order; junction bases with no gene match: 5. CDR1 is SQVTM, CDR2 ANQGSEA, per germline. The CDR3 is made up of 15 amino acids. CDR3 residues: CSVEGWTGENYGYTF. As DNA, the CDR3 is TGCAGCGTTGAAGGTTGGACAGGGGAGAACTATGGCTACACCTTC.

In its sample, this clonotype was seen a few times. One end of the junction fails to match germline, which may point to a read error. The J gene is TRBJ1-1, the V gene TRBV30; D possibly corresponds to TRBD1 (6 bases). From germline, CDR1 is GTSNPN and CDR2 SVGIG (reference sequence). The CDR3 length is 10 residues. The CDR3 DNA reads as TGTGCCTCCTCACCCGACAGGTTGGTTTTT. Residues: CASSPDRLVF.

This rearrangement joins TRBV29-1 to TRBJ2-5; D gene unclear. This CDR3 comprises 10 residues. In germline, CDR1 is SQVTM, CDR2 ANQGSEA. V gave up 4 bases and J gave up 5 bases, with 5 bases separating them. CDR3 amino acids: CSVGQETQYF. CDR3 DNA sequence: TGCAGCGTTGGCCAGGAGACCCAGTACTTC.

The chain employs TRBV29-1 and TRBJ2-7; 8 bases fit TRBD1. This CDR3 has 14 amino acids. CDR1 and CDR2 from the germline V gene are SQVTM and ANQGSEA. V lost 6 bases and J lost 0; bases outside the gene matches: 7. CDR3 protein: CSVRGQDFSYEQYF. CDR3 bases: TGCAGCGTGAGGGGACAGGATTTCTCCTACGAGCAGTACTTC.

The chain combines TRBV5-1 with TRBJ1-3, with unresolved D. Germline assignment: CDR1 SGHRS and CDR2 YFSETQ. The CDR3 contains 15 residues. Between the trimmed V and J ends, which lost 4 bases and 0 bases, there was a span of 11 bases. CDR3 nucleotides: TGCGCCAGCAGCCCGGCGAGTGTCTCTGGAAACACCATATATTTT. As protein: CASSPASVSGNTIYF.